This is a list of T cell receptor beta chains from one sample in a study of CD8+CD57+ T cells in acquired aplastic anemia. Via MiXCR, TCRdb re-called the reads, giving one row per CDR3 protein. Among some 120,000 distinct CDR3 sequences listed, roughly 50% were seen once. Sequenced input: sorted CD4+, CD8+, or CD8+CD57+ T cells (not recorded which) from PBMCs. The receptor source for this set is a human donor in good health, serving as a control. CDR3s include the opening cysteine and the closing phenylalanine or tryptophan. A D gene is named only where the DNA matches it firmly. Clone sizes are given selectively: once, few, many, or a class where the clone is expanded.

TRBJ1-1	NA	TRBV27	few	CASSLGIAGEAFF	TGTGCCAGCAGTTTAGGGATCGCTGGGGAAGCTTTCTTT
TRBJ1-5	TRBD1	TRBV10-3	many	CAISESGQGGNQPQHF	TGTGCCATCAGTGAGTCGGGACAGGGGGGGAATCAGCCCCAGCATTTT
TRBJ2-7	NA	TRBV7-8	few	CASSLLGGAGYEQYF	TGTGCCAGCAGCTTACTGGGGGGGGCTGGCTACGAGCAGTACTTC
TRBJ1-1	TRBD1	TRBV2	NA	CASNRGQGTEAFF	TGTGCCAGCAATCGCGGACAGGGCACTGAAGCTTTCTTT
TRBJ1-3	NA	TRBV4-3	many	CASSHQGGGGNTIYF	TGCGCCAGCAGCCACCAGGGCGGCGGTGGAAACACCATATATTTT
TRBJ2-5	NA	TRBV7-2	NA	CASSFGAGEETQYF	NA
TRBJ2-7	NA	TRBV5-6	NA	CASSSGAEYEQYF	TGTGCCAGCAGTTCGGGGGCCGAATACGAGCAGTACTTC
TRBJ1-2	NA	TRBV7-3	NA	CPSSLTGSQDGCTF	TGTCCCAGCAGCTTAACTGGCAGTCAGGATGGCTGCACCTTC
TRBJ1-1	NA	TRBV2	NA	CASRPRQTEAFF	TGTGCCAGCAGGCCACGACAGACTGAAGCTTTCTTT
TRBJ1-2	TRBD1	TRBV6-1	once	CASSSYRGTEDGYTF	TGTGCCAGCAGCTCTTACAGGGGAACGGAGGATGGCTACACCTTC
TRBJ2-5	NA	TRBV2	many	CAVRGASFRDTGGETQYF	TGTGCCGTCCGGGGAGCCAGTTTTCGGGACACGGGGGGAGAGACCCAGTACTTC
TRBJ2-7	NA	TRBV7-7	NA	CASSLQGGARQYF	TGTGCCAGCAGCTTACAGGGGGGAGCTAGGCAGTACTTC
TRBJ1-2	TRBD1	TRBV13	once	CASSLGTGVTANYGYTF	TGTGCCAGCAGCTTGGGGACAGGAGTTACTGCAAACTATGGCTACACCTTC
TRBJ2-1	NA	TRBV2	few	CASSFQISNEQFF	TGTGCCAGCAGCTTTCAGATCAGTAATGAGCAGTTCTTC
TRBJ2-5	TRBD2	TRBV2	once	CACSGLGGETQYF	TGTGCCTGCAGTGGACTAGGTGGAGAGACCCAGTACTTC
TRBJ1-5	NA	TRBV19	once	CASSIRPGSQPQHF	TGTGCCAGTAGTATAAGGCCGGGAAGTCAGCCCCAGCATTTT
TRBJ2-7	TRBD2	TRBV20-1	NA	CSALQRGVYEQYF	TGCAGTGCCCTACAGCGGGGGGTCTACGAGCAGTACTTC
TRBJ1-5	NA	TRBV7-9	NA	CAGKGSGDNQPQHF	TGTGCCGGCAAGGGGTCAGGGGACAATCAGCCCCAGCATTTT
TRBJ1-5	NA	TRBV30	few	CAWSARSNQPQHF	TGTGCCTGGAGTGCTAGGAGCAATCAGCCCCAGCATTTT
TRBJ2-1	TRBD2	TRBV20-1	many	CSAPSAGGTDEQFF	TGCAGTGCCCCATCGGCGGGGGGTACGGATGAGCAGTTCTTC
TRBJ2-7	NA	TRBV5-1	many	CASTQRGGPFVEQYF	TGCGCCAGCACCCAGCGCGGGGGCCCCTTCGTCGAGCAGTACTTC
TRBJ1-5	NA	TRBV25-1	NA	CASSEDGGNQPQHF	TGTGCCAGCAGTGAAGATGGGGGCAATCAGCCCCAGCATTTT
TRBJ1-1	NA	TRBV2	many	CASSFGQLNTEAFF	TGTGCCAGCAGTTTCGGACAGTTGAACACTGAAGCTTTCTTT
TRBJ1-5	TRBD1	TRBV7-3	many	CASSLMAGDRSQPQHF	TGTGCCAGCAGCTTAATGGCGGGGGACAGGAGTCAGCCCCAGCATTTT
TRBJ1-1	NA	TRBV7-9	NA	CASSSRTAMNTEAFF	TGTGCCAGCAGCTCAAGGACAGCCATGAACACTGAAGCTTTCTTT
TRBJ1-2	NA	TRBV20-1	many	CSARDGSPYGYTF	TGCAGTGCTAGAGATGGCAGTCCCTATGGCTACACCTTC
TRBJ2-3	NA	TRBV7-2	many	CASSLSAVGIGDTQYF	TGTGCCAGCAGCTTAAGTGCAGTAGGAATTGGGGATACGCAGTATTTT
TRBJ2-7	NA	TRBV15	NA	CATSRQEEGFYEQYF	TGTGCCACCAGCAGACAGGAGGAGGGGTTCTACGAGCAGTACTTC
TRBJ1-1	TRBD1	TRBV5-5	many	CASSRGQVTEAFF	TGTGCCAGCAGCAGGGGGCAGGTCACTGAAGCTTTCTTT
TRBJ1-1	NA	TRBV15	NA	CATSRGLGGNTEAFF	TGTGCCACCAGCAGGGGGTTAGGCGGGAACACTGAAGCTTTCTTT
TRBJ1-2	NA	TRBV20-1	many	CSASMPSYGYTF	TGCAGTGCTAGCATGCCCTCCTATGGCTACACCTTC
TRBJ2-4	TRBD2	TRBV15	many	CATSRAGGGGAVFQYF	TGTGCCACCAGCAGAGCGGGTGGCGGGGGGGCGGTGTTTCAGTACTTC
TRBJ1-3	NA	TRBV19	once	CASNRGGSGNTIYF	TGTGCCAGTAATCGGGGTGGATCTGGAAACACCATATATTTT
TRBJ2-2	NA	TRBV9	many	CASRRALNTGELFF	TGTGCCAGCCGGCGGGCGTTGAACACCGGGGAGCTGTTTTTT
TRBJ1-2	TRBD1	TRBV25-1	once	CASSSGTGGIHGYTF	TGTGCCAGCAGTAGTGGGACAGGTGGGATTCATGGCTACACCTTC
TRBJ1-5	TRBD1	TRBV15	once	CATGRTGGNQPQHF	TGTGCCACCGGAAGGACAGGGGGCAATCAGCCCCAGCATTTT
TRBJ2-5	NA	TRBV6-1	many	CASSEAAQTQYF	TGTGCCAGCAGTGAAGCGGCCCAGACCCAGTACTTC
TRBJ2-5	TRBD1	TRBV24-1	NA	CATSDTFRGLETQYF	TGTGCCACCAGTGATACTTTCAGGGGGCTTGAGACCCAGTACTTC
TRBJ1-1	NA	TRBV19	NA	CASISQVNTEAFF	TGTGCCAGTATTTCACAGGTGAACACTGAAGCTTTCTTT
TRBJ2-5	NA	TRBV20-1	many	CSASETTLETQYF	TGCAGTGCTAGTGAGACTACCTTGGAGACCCAGTACTTC
TRBJ1-1	NA	TRBV15	NA	CATSRTGDRWNTEAFF	TGTGCCACCTCTCGGACCGGGGACCGCTGGAACACTGAAGCTTTCTTT
TRBJ2-7	NA	TRBV29-1	NA	CSGTAGDEQYF	TGCAGCGGAACAGCAGGGGACGAGCAGTACTTC
TRBJ1-6	NA	TRBV9	few	CASSSGSRFSYNSPLHF	TGTGCCAGCAGCTCCGGATCCAGATTCTCCTATAATTCACCCCTCCACTTT
TRBJ1-2	NA	TRBV4-3	many	CASSPAGRGTYGYTF	TGCGCCAGCAGCCCGGCCGGGAGGGGAACCTATGGCTACACCTTC
TRBJ2-3	TRBD2	TRBV20-1	many	CSASDSGGLITDTQYF	TGCAGTGCTTCGGATAGCGGGGGCCTAATCACAGATACGCAGTATTTT
TRBJ2-7	TRBD2	TRBV20-1	many	CSAIGRLSYGQYF	TGCAGTGCTATCGGGAGGCTCTCCTACGGGCAGTACTTC
TRBJ2-7	TRBD1	TRBV9	NA	CASSVGTGVDEQYF	TGTGCCAGCAGCGTAGGGACAGGGGTAGACGAGCAGTACTTC
TRBJ2-2	NA	TRBV6-1	NA	CASSTDFVTGELFF	TGTGCCAGCAGTACCGATTTTGTTACCGGGGAGCTGTTTTTT
TRBJ1-1	NA	TRBV10-3	NA	CAIRTGRGWVNTEACF	TGTGCCATCAGAACCGGCAGGGGTTGGGTGAACACTGAAGCTTGCTTT
TRBJ2-1	NA	TRBV2	NA	CASTGLGEQFF	TGTGCCAGCACAGGGCTGGGTGAGCAGTTCTTC